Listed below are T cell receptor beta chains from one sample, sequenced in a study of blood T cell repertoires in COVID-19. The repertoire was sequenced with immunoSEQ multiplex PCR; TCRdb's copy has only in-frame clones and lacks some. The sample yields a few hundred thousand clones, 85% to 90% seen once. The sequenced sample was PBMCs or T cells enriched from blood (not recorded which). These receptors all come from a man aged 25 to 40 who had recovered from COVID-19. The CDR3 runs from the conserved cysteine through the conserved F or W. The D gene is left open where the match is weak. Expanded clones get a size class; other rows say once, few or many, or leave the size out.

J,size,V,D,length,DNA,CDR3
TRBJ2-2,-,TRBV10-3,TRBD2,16,TGTGCCACTCAACACCCAAATAGCGGGGATGTCGGGGAGCTGTTTTTT,CATQHPNSGDVGELFF
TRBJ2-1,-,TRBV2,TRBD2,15,TGTGCCAGCACCCGGACTAGCGGGGGGTACAATGAGCAGTTCTTC,CASTRTSGGYNEQFF
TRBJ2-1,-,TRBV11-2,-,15,TGTGCCAGCAGCTTTGGGGCACTGTCCTACAATGAGCAGTTCTTC,CASSFGALSYNEQFF
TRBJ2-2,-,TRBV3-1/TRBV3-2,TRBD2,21,TGTGCCAGCAGCCAAGATCGGCTAGCGGGGGGCAGACTACCTTTCACCGGGGAGCTGTTTTTT,CASSQDRLAGGRLPFTGELFF
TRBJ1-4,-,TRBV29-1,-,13,TGCAGCGTTGGGGGACAATATAATGAAAAACTGTTTTTT,CSVGGQYNEKLFF
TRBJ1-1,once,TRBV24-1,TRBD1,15,TGTGCCACCAGTCCTTCCGGGACAGGGAGCACTGAAGCTTTCTTT,CATSPSGTGSTEAFF
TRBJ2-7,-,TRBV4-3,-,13,TGCGCCAGCAGCCAAGAACTAAACTACGAGCAGTACTTC,CASSQELNYEQYF
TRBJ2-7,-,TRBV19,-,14,TGTGCCAGTAGTATTGTACAGGGCTCCTACGAGCAGTACTTC,CASSIVQGSYEQYF
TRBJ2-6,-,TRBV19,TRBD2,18,TGTGCCAGTAGTATACGGCTAGCGGGAGGGCCTGGGGCCAACGTCCTGACTTTC,CASSIRLAGGPGANVLTF
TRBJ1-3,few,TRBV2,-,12,TGTGCCAGACAAAACTCTGGAAACACCATATATTTT,CARQNSGNTIYF
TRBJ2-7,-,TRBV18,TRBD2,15,TGTGCCAGCTCCCTTTTGACTAGCGCTACCTACGAGCAGTACTTC,CASSLLTSATYEQYF
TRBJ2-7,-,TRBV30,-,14,TGTGCCTGGGCTTTGGGGGGAAAAGCCTACGAGCAGTACTTC,CAWALGGKAYEQYF
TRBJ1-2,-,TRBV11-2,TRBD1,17,TGTGCCAGCAGCTCGCACCGGGACAGGGTCAATAACTATGGCTACACCTTC,CASSSHRDRVNNYGYTF
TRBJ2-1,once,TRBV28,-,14,TGTGCCAGCAGCCTACACGGGGTTGACAATGAGCAGTTCTTC,CASSLHGVDNEQFF
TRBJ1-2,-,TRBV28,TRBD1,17,TGTGCCAGCAGTTCCCCAGGCCAGGGACAGGGACCATTCGGCTACACCTTC,CASSSPGQGQGPFGYTF
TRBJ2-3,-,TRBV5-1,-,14,TGCGCCAGCAGCCAACTAGTTACGGCAGATACGCAGTATTTT,CASSQLVTADTQYF
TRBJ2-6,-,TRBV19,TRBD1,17,TGTGCCAGTAGTATAATGACAGGGGGCTCTGGGGCCAACGTCCTGACTTTC,CASSIMTGGSGANVLTF
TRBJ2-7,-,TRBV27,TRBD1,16,TGTGCCAGCAGTTCCTTTGGGACAGGGAGCTCCTACGAGCAGTACTTC,CASSSFGTGSSYEQYF
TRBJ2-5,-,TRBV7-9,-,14,TGTGCCAGCAGCTTGTCACGGGAGAAAGAGACCCAGTACTTC,CASSLSREKETQYF
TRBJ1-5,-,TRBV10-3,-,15,TGTGCCATCAGTGAGTCTGCGGGGGGAAATCAGCCCCAGCATTTT,CAISESAGGNQPQHF
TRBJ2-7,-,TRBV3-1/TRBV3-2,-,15,TGTGCCAGCAGCCAAGATCGCGACTTCTCCTACGAGCAGTACTTC,CASSQDRDFSYEQYF
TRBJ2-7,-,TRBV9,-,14,TGTGCCAGCAGCGTAGCAGGCACCTCCTACGAGCAGTACTTC,CASSVAGTSYEQYF
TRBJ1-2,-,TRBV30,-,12,TGTGCCTATCGCCCGGGGGGGCACGGCTACACCTTC,CAYRPGGHGYTF
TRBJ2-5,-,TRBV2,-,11,TGTGCCAGCAGCCCGCAAGAGACCCAGTACTTC,CASSPQETQYF
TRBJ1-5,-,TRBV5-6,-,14,TGTGCCAGCAGCTTTGGGCAGGGTGGACAGCCCCAGCATTTT,CASSFGQGGQPQHF
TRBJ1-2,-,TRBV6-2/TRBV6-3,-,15,TGTGCCAGCAGCCGCGAATCGACAGTTAACTATGGCTACACCTTC,CASSRESTVNYGYTF
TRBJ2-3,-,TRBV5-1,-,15,TGCGCCAGCAGCTTGGGGGGAGAGTCCACAGATACGCAGTATTTT,CASSLGGESTDTQYF
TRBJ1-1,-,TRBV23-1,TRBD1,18,TGCGCCAGCAGTCAAAGTGGCGTCGGGACAGGGATCGGCACTGAAGCTTTCTTT,CASSQSGVGTGIGTEAFF
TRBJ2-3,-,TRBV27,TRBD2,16,TGTGCCAGCAGTTTGGGACTAGCGGGCTACACAGATACGCAGTATTTT,CASSLGLAGYTDTQYF
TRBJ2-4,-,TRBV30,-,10,TGTGCCTGGAGTGCCGAGATAGTGTACTTC,CAWSAEIVYF
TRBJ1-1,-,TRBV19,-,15,TGTGCCAGTAGTATCGGCGAGGACACTAACACTGAAGCTTTCTTT,CASSIGEDTNTEAFF
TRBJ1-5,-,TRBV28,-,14,TGTGCCAGCAGTTTCCCAGGGGCCAATCAGCCCCAGCATTTT,CASSFPGANQPQHF